This passage covers 8 T cell receptor beta chains from one sample sequenced in a study of CD8+CD57+ T cells in acquired aplastic anemia. Profiling that covered TCR beta VDJ and CDR3 relied on genomic DNA as its template. TCRdb re-called the reads through MiXCR, storing one row per CDR3 protein. The table shows 98,000 or so distinct CDR3 sequences, with less than 65% occurring only once. Sequencing was done on a sample of sorted CD4+, CD8+, or CD8+CD57+ T cells (not recorded which) from PBMCs. The receptor set was obtained from a human donor in good health, serving as a control.

The rearrangement links TRBV15 to TRBJ2-7; 10 bases are shared with TRBD1. Trimming at V came to 3 bases and at J to 7 bases, leaving 9 bases not matched to a gene. Germline CDR1 reads LNHNV; CDR2 reads YYDKDF (reference sequence). The CDR3 runs to 15 residues. The CDR3 sequence is CATSSLRQGAGEQYF. The DNA for the CDR3 is TGTGCCACCAGCAGTTTAAGACAGGGGGCGGGGGAGCAGTACTTC.

The chain employs TRBV25-1 and TRBJ1-5, with 10 bases fitting TRBD1. V lost 4 bases to trimming and J lost 1 base; unmatched junction nucleotides: 4. CDR3 length: 16 amino acids. The germline V gene has CDR1 MGHDK and CDR2 SYGVNS. The CDR3 coding sequence is TGTGCCAGCAGTGGACAGGACAGGGGGAGCAATCAGCCCCAGCATTTT. Translated: CASSGQDRGSNQPQHF.

The chain carries TRBV9 and TRBJ1-1, with a weak D call TRBD1 (6 bases). The germline V gene has CDR1 SGDLS and CDR2 YYNGEE. The CDR3 runs to 14 residues. V was shortened by 3 bases and J by 4 bases, with 13 bases between the two germline ends. This chain's CDR3 is CASSGAGVFTEAFF. In DNA form, the CDR3 reads TGTGCCAGCAGCGGTGCAGGGGTTTTCACTGAAGCTTTCTTT.

V gene TRBV6-1 combines with J gene TRBJ1-1; D perhaps matches TRBD1 (5 bases). V was trimmed by 4 bases and J by 7 bases, leaving 10 bases between them. The CDR3 totals 12 residues. In germline, CDR1 is MNHNS, CDR2 SASEGT. Written as DNA, the CDR3 is TGTGCCAGCAGTGTTACGGGGGGTGAAGCTTTCTTT. The encoded protein is CASSVTGGEAFF.

This rearrangement joins TRBV2 to TRBJ2-5, with 12 positions matching TRBD2. CDR3 length equals 14 residues. After removal of 7 bases from V and 7 bases from J, the junction contained 7 bases not matched to a gene. CDR1 is SNHLY and CDR2 is FYNNEI in the germline V gene. DNA of the CDR3: TGTGCCAGCAAGCGTCTAGCGGGAGGGGTGACCCAGTACTTC. Translating gives CASKRLAGGVTQYF.

The V gene is TRBV2, the J gene TRBJ2-6, with unresolved D. V shed 4 bases and J shed 0 bases, with 4 bases lying between them. In germline, CDR1 is SNHLY, CDR2 FYNNEI. The CDR3 extends over 14 amino acids. The CDR3, as DNA: TGTGCCAGCAGTGCAAGCTCTGGGGCCAACGTCCTGACTTTC. As protein: CASSASSGANVLTF.

The rearrangement joins TRBV9 to TRBJ2-5; 8 bases fit TRBD1. The germline gives CDR1 SGDLS, CDR2 YYNGEE. The junction had 3 bases not matched to a gene; V was cut back by 0 bases and J by 2 bases. The CDR3 loop spans 15 amino acids. DNA for the CDR3: TGTGCCAGCAGCGTAGTACAGGGGGGACAAGAGACCCAGTACTTC. Amino acid sequence: CASSVVQGGQETQYF. Full variable domain (outside the CDR3, taken from reference TRBV9 and TRBJ2-5): DSGVTQTPKHLITATGQRVTLRCSPRSGDLSVYWYQQSLDQGLQFLIQYYNGEERAKGNILERFSAQQFPDLHSELNLSSLELGDSALYFCASSVVQGGQETQYFGPGTRLLVL.

V gene TRBV15 combines with J gene TRBJ2-2; weak D call: TRBD1 (6 bases). The CDR3 has 15 amino acids. Trimming left V 0 bases short and J 2 bases short, with 7 bases between. Germline CDR1 reads LNHNV; CDR2 reads YYDKDF (reference sequence). As DNA, the CDR3 is TGTGCCACCAGCAGAGAGGGACACAACACCGGGGAGCTGTTTTTT. This sequence encodes CATSREGHNTGELFF. Full variable domain (missing parts from reference TRBV15 and TRBJ2-2): DAMVIQNPRYQVTQFGKPVTLSCSQTLNHNVMYWYQQKSSQAPKLLFHYYDKDFNNEADTPDNFQSRRPNTSFCFLDIRSPGLGDTAMYLCATSREGHNTGELFFGEGSRLTVL.